This TCR beta chain was identified in a study of cytomegalovirus exposure and HLA in healthy donors. Broader study findings: Reports showed the classifier diagnosing cytomegalovirus status with high specificity and sensitivity. Earlier analysis looked at TCR beta V segments, and most were productive about 87% or about 30% of the time.

On this clone: What it binds is unknown.

Primers: 60 Vbeta forward and 13 Jbeta reverse. Generated by immunoSEQ multiplex PCR, the TCRdb table keeps only in-frame clones and is missing some. The sample consists of 90,000 to 100,000 clones, around 74% of them appearing once. The CDR3 loop spans 15 amino acids. In germline, CDR1 is SGHRS, CDR2 YFSETQ. This rearrangement joins TRBV5-1 to TRBJ2-5; possibly TRBD1 for D (6 bases). Matching the DNA end better, TRBJ2-7 makes the J call doubtful. The source is a man in his forties in good health and CMV-seropositive. Sequencing input: PBMCs. CDR3 bases: TGCGCCAGCAGCTTGGATGGACAGAGCTCCTACGAGCAGTACTTC. Its translation is CASSLDGQSSYEQYF.